This T cell receptor beta chain comes out of a study of technical replicates of blood from a handful of donors. Germline CDR1 and CDR2: LNHNV and YYDKDF (reference sequence). The CDR3 extends over 14 amino acids. V lost 0 bases and J 7 bases, leaving 13 bases between the germline ends. The table came from immunoSEQ multiplex PCR; TCRdb's copy has only in-frame clones and leaves some out. Among tens of thousands of clones listed, about 96% were seen once. Sequenced sample: T cells isolated from PBMCs. This chain joins TRBV15 and TRBJ2-7; possible D gene TRBD2, 5 bases. This TCR came from a human donor in good health. The CDR3: CATSRDVASGEQYF. As DNA, the CDR3 is TGTGCCACCAGCAGAGATGTGGCGTCGGGAGAGCAGTACTTC.